This is a list of T cell receptor beta chains from one sample in a study of T cell repertoires in cytomegalovirus infection. MiXCR, applied by TCRdb to the reads, yields one record per CDR3 protein. The sample holds hundreds of thousands of distinct CDR3 sequences, roughly 30% seen once. Their cognate antigens are unknown. The sample was cultured CD8+ T cells from PBMCs, taken from culture after CMV antigen stimulation. These receptor sequences come from a human donor in good health (CMV status not recorded). Some clones in this sample may be carry-over from other donors' samples. CDR3s include the opening cysteine and the closing phenylalanine or tryptophan. The D gene is left open where the match is weak. Only some rows state a clone size, as once, few, many or a class for expanded clones.

cdr3_nt | cdr3_aa | v_call | clone_size | d_call | j_call
TGTGCCAGCAGCGTTTATACCTACTACGAGCAGTACTTC | CASSVYTYYEQYF | TRBV7-2 | many | NA | TRBJ2-7
TGTGCCAGCAGCCCCGGGACAGCTTCTAGCAATCAGCCCCAGCATTTT | CASSPGTASSNQPQHF | TRBV7-9 | many | TRBD1 | TRBJ1-5
TGTGCCAGCAGTCAGATCGCGACTAGCGGGGGGTACAATGAGCAGTTCTTC | CASSQIATSGGYNEQFF | TRBV6-1 | many | TRBD2 | TRBJ2-1
TGCAGTGCTAGAGTTCGTAAGGTTTCGAGTTCACCCCTCCACTTT | CSARVRKVSSSPLHF | TRBV20-1 | NA | NA | TRBJ1-6
TGTGCCAGCAGCCTGACTAGCGGGGGGGCCTATTCAGAGACCCAGTACTTC | CASSLTSGGAYSETQYF | TRBV28 | few | TRBD2 | TRBJ2-5
TGTGCCAGCAGTTACGGGACTGAAGCTAACTATGGCTACACCTTC | CASSYGTEANYGYTF | TRBV6-6 | few | NA | TRBJ1-2
TGTGCCAGCAGCGCTCGACACAAAACGAACACTGAAGCTTTCTTT | CASSARHKTNTEAFF | TRBV5-6 | NA | NA | TRBJ1-1
TGTGCCACCAGCAGCGGACGGGATTCCTATGGCTACACCTTC | CATSSGRDSYGYTF | TRBV15 | NA | NA | TRBJ1-2
TGCGCCAGCAGCCCGGAGGGTCGGACCCAGTACTTC | CASSPEGRTQYF | TRBV4-3 | NA | NA | TRBJ2-5
TGTGCCAGCAGCCGAGCAACAGGGTACGTCACTGAAGCTTTCTTT | CASSRATGYVTEAFF | TRBV14 | NA | NA | TRBJ1-1
TGTGCCAGCAGTTCACTCAGGACTGAAGCTTTCTTT | CASSSLRTEAFF | TRBV6-6 | many | NA | TRBJ1-1
TGTGCCAGCAGTTACGATGCAGCGGATTATGGCTACACCTTC | CASSYDAADYGYTF | TRBV6-2/TRBV6-3 | many | NA | TRBJ1-2
TGTGCCAGCAGCTTAAGGGCCCAACCGGACACTGAAGCTTTCTTT | CASSLRAQPDTEAFF | TRBV7-6 | few | NA | TRBJ1-1
TGCGCCAGCAGAACAGCGGGGGGAGCACAAGATACGCAGTATTTT | CASRTAGGAQDTQYF | TRBV5-1 | NA | TRBD2 | TRBJ2-3
TGTGCCAGCTCAATCCGGTTGCGGGATACGCAGTATTTT | CASSIRLRDTQYF | TRBV6-5 | few | NA | TRBJ2-3
TGTGCCAGCAGTGTCGGACACGGTACCCCTCTTCCAGATACGCAGTATTTT | CASSVGHGTPLPDTQYF | TRBV2 | few | NA | TRBJ2-3
TGTGCCAGTAGTATTGGAGGGTCCGGTGGATCTGAAGCTTTCTTT | CASSIGGSGGSEAFF | TRBV19 | few | NA | TRBJ1-1